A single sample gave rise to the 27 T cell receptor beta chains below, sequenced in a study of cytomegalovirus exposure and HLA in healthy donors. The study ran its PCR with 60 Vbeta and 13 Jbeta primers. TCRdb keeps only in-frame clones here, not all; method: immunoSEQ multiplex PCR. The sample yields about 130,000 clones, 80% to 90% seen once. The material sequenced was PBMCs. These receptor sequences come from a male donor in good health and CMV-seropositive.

CDR3 in DNA: TGTGCCTGGAGTGTACTAAGGGGGCGCCTGAATGGCTACACCTTC. Translated, it gives CAWSVLRGRLNGYTF. The V gene is TRBV30, the J gene TRBJ1-2; 7 positions agree with TRBD1. Germline CDR1 and CDR2: GTSNPN and SVGIG (reference sequence). V shed 0 bases, J shed 6 bases, and the junction held 10 bases outside the gene matches. The CDR3 is 15 residues long.

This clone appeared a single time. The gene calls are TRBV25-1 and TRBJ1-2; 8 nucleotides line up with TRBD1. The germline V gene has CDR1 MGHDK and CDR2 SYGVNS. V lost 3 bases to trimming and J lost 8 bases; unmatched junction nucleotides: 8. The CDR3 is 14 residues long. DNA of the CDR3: TGTGCCAGCAGTGACCTGACAGGGGCGAAAGGCTACACCTTC. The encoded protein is CASSDLTGAKGYTF.

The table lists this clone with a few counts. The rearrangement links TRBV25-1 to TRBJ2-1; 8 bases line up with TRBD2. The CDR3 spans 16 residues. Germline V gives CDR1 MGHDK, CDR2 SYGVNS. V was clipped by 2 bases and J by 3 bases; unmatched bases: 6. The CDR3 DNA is TGTGCCAGCAGTGAAAAGGTAGCGGGAATCTACAATGAGCAGTTCTTC. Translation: CASSEKVAGIYNEQFF.

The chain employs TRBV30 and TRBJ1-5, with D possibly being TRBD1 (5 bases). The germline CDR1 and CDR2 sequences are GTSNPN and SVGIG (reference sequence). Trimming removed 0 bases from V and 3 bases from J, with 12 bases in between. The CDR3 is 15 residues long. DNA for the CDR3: TGTGCCTGGAGTGTACGCAGGGCTGACAATCAGCCCCAGCATTTT. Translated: CAWSVRRADNQPQHF.

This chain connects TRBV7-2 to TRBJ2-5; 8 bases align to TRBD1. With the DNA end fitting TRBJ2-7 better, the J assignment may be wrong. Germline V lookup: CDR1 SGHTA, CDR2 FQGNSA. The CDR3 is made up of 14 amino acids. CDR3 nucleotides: TGTGCCAGCAGCGGGGACAGGTTCGTTCACGAGCAGTACTTC. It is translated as CASSGDRFVHEQYF.

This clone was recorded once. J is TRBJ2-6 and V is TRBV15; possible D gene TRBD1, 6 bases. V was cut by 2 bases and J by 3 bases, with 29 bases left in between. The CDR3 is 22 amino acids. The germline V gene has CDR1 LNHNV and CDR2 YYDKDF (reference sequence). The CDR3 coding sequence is TGTGCCACCAGCAGACTCTCCTTCTCAGGGGCCCTTAGGCACGGTGGGGCCAACGTCCTGACTTTC. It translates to CATSRLSFSGALRHGGANVLTF.

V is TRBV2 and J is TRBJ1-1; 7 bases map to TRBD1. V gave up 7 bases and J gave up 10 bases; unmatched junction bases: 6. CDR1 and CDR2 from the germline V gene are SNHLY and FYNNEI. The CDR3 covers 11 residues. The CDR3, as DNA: TGTGCCAGCATCGGGGCAGGGGGAGCTTTCTTT. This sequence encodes CASIGAGGAFF. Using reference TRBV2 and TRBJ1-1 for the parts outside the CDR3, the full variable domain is EPEVTQTPSHQVTQMGQEVILRCVPISNHLYFYWYRQILGQKVEFLVSFYNNEISEKSEIFDDQFSVERPDGSNFTLKIRSTKLEDSAMYFCASIGAGGAFFGQGTRLTVV.

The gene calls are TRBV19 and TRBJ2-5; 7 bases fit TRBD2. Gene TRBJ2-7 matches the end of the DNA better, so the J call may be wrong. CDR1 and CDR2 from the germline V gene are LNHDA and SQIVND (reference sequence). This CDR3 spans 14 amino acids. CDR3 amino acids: CASSSGGLTYEQYF. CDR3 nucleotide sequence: TGTGCCAGTAGTTCGGGGGGTCTGACCTACGAGCAGTACTTC.

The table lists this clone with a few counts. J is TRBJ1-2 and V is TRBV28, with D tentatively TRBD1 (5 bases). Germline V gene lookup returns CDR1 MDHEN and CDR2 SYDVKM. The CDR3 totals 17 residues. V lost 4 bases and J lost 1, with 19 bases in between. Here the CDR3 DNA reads TGTGCCAGCAGTTCCAATCCCTTCGGGGGTGTTAACTATGGCTACACCTTC. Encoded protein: CASSSNPFGGVNYGYTF.

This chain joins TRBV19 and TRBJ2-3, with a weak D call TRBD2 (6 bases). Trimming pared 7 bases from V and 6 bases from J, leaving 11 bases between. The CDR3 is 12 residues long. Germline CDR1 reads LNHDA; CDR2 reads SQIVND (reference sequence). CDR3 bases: TGTGCCAGTACCCGGGGGACCGATACGCAGTATTTT. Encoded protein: CASTRGTDTQYF.

The CDR3 nucleotides are TGTGCCAGCAGCTTAGTATTGGGGGAGGGAGAGACCCAGTACTTC. Translating gives CASSLVLGEGETQYF. The chain joins TRBV11-2 to TRBJ2-5; 7 nucleotides align to TRBD2. Trimming took 1 base from V and 4 from J; bases not matched to a gene: 6. The V gene's germline CDR1 is SGHAT and CDR2 FQNNGV. This CDR3 is built from 15 residues.

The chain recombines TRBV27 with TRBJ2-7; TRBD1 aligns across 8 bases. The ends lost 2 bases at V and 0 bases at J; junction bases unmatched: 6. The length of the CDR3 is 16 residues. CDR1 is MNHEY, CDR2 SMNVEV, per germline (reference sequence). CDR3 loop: CASSLTGTGVSYEQYF. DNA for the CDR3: TGTGCCAGCAGTTTAACCGGGACAGGAGTCTCCTACGAGCAGTACTTC.

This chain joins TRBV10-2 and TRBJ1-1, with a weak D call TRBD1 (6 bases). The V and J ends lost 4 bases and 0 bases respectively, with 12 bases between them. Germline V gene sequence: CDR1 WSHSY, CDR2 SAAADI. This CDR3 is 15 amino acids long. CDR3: CASSGHREMNTEAFF. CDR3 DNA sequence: TGCGCCAGCAGTGGTCACAGGGAGATGAACACTGAAGCTTTCTTT.

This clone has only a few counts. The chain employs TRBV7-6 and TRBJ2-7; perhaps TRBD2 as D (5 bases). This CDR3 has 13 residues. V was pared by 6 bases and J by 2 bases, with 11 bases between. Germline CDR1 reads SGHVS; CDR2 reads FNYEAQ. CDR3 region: CASSGYSAYEQYF. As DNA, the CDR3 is TGTGCCAGCAGTGGCTATAGCGCCTACGAGCAGTACTTC.

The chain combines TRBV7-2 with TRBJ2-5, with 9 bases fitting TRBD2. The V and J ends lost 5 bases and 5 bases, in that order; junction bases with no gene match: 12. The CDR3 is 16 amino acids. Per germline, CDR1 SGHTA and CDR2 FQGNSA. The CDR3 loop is CASSLRREGLWETQYF. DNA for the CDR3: TGTGCCAGCAGCCTGAGGCGGGAGGGCCTCTGGGAGACCCAGTACTTC.

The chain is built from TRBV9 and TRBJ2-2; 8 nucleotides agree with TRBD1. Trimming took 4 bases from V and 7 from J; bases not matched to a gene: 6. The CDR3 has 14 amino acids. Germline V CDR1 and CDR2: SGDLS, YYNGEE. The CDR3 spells CASSSRQGIGELFF. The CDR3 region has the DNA TGTGCCAGCAGCTCGAGACAGGGGATCGGGGAGCTGTTTTTT.

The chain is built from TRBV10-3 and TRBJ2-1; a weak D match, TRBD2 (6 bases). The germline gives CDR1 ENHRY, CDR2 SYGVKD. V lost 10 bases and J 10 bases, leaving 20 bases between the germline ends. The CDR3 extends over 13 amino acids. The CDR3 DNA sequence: TGTGCCACCACAGCGTCCGGGAGAAACGAGCAGTTCTTC. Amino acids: CATTASGRNEQFF.

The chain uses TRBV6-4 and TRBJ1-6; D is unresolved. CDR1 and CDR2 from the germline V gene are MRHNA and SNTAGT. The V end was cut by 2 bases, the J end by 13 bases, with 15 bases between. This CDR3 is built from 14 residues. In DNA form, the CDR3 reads TGTGCCAGCAGTGACCAACCGCGGAGAGGGCCCCTCCACTTT. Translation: CASSDQPRRGPLHF.

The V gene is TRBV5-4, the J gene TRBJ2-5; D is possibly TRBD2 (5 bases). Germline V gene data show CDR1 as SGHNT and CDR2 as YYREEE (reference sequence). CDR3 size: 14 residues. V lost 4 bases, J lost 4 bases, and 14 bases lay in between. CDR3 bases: TGTGCCAGCAGCCCGGACTGGCGGGCAGAGACCCAGTACTTC. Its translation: CASSPDWRAETQYF.

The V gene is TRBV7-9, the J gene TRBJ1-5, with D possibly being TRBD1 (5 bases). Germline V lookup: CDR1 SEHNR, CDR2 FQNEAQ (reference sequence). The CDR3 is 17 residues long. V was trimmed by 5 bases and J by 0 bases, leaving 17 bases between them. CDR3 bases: TGTGCCAGCAGCCCCGATCTAGACAGAAATAGCAATCAGCCCCAGCATTTT. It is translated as CASSPDLDRNSNQPQHF. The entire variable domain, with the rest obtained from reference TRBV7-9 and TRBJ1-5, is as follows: DTGVSQNPRHKITKRGQNVTFRCDPISEHNRLYWYRQTLGQGPEFLTYFQNEAQLEKSRLLSDRFSAERPKGSFSTLEIQRTEQGDSAMYLCASSPDLDRNSNQPQHFGDGTRLSIL.

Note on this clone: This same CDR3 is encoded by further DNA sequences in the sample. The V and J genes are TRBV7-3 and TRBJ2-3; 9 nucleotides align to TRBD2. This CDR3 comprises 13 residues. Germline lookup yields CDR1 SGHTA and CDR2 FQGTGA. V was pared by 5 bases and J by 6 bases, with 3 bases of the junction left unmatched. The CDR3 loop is CASSLREGDTQYF. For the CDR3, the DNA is TGTGCCAGCAGCCTGCGGGAGGGGGATACGCAGTATTTT.

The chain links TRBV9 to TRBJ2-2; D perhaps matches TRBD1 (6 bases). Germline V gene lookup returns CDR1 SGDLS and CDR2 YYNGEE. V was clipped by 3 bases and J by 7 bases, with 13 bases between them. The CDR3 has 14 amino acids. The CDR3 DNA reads TGTGCCAGCAGCGCACGGACAGATTACGGGGAGCTGTTTTTT. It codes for CASSARTDYGELFF.

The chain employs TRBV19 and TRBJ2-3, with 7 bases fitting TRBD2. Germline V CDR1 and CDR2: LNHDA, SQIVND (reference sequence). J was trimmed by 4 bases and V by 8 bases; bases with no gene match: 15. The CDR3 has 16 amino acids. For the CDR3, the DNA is TGTGCCAGTCGGTCCTTGTGGGGGGGTTTGTCAGATACGCAGTATTTT. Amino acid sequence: CASRSLWGGLSDTQYF.

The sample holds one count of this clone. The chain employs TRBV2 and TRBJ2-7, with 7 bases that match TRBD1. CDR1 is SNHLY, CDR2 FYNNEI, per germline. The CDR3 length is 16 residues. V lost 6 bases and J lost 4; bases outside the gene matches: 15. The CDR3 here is CASRTRTGWGPYEQYF. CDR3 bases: TGTGCCAGCAGGACCCGGACAGGCTGGGGCCCTTACGAGCAGTACTTC.

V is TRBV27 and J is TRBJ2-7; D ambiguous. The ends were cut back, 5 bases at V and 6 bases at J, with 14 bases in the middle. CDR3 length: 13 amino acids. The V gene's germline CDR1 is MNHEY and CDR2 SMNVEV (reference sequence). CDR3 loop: CASSPSDSLEQYF. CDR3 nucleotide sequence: TGTGCCAGCAGTCCCTCCGACTCGCTCGAGCAGTACTTC.

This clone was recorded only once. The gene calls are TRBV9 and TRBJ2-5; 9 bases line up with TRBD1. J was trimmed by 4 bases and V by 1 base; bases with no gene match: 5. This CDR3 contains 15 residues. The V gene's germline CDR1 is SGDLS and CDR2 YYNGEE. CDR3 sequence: CASSVTGTGPETQYF. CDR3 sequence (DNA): TGTGCCAGCAGCGTAACCGGGACAGGGCCAGAGACCCAGTACTTC.

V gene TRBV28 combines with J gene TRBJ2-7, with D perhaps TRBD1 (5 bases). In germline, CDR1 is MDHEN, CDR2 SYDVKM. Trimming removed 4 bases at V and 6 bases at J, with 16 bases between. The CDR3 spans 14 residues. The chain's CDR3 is CASSWGQSPGEQYF. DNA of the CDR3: TGTGCCAGCAGTTGGGGCCAGTCTCCTGGCGAGCAGTACTTC.